The clone carrying this T cell receptor beta chain was observed a few times. iRepertoire HTBI primers and Arm-PCR of CDR3 regions built TCR beta libraries. TCRdb redid the calling of the multiplex PCR reads with MiXCR, one entry per CDR3 protein. This repertoire shows over 400,000 distinct CDR3 sequences, around 15% found once; its top ten account for approximately 15%. The data were obtained in a study of regulatory T cells in long-lasting Graves disease. The overall study: Newly diagnosed Graves' patients had under 3 months of antithyroid drugs.

CDR1 and CDR2 from the germline V gene are SGHRS and YFSETQ. V lost 1 base and J lost 4, with 17 bases in between. The CDR3 has 16 amino acids. Noted time point: newly diagnosed GD, antithyroid drugs for less than 3 months. Extracted RNA from PBMCs served as the source of the TCR library. This sample also belongs to another study, concerning T cells in Graves' hyperthyroidism and ophthalmopathy. That publication notes: The model anticipated ophthalmopathy a median about six months pre-onset.

Sequencing used peripheral blood mononuclear cells (PBMCs), obtained at new diagnosis, from a patient treated with antithyroid drugs. V usage is TRBV5-1 and J usage is TRBJ1-1, with a tentative D call TRBD1 (6 bases). The origin of this receptor is a woman in her forties or fifties with Graves disease. The CDR3 protein is CASSLIPGTRGTEAFF. CDR3 DNA: TGCGCCAGCAGCTTGATCCCAGGGACAAGGGGCACTGAAGCTTTCTTT.